Listed below are T cell receptor beta chains from one sample, sequenced in a study of T cells after yellow fever vaccination. TCRdb re-derived calls from the 5' RACE reads in MiXCR, one entry per CDR3 protein. The repertoire has over 70,000 distinct CDR3 sequences, 7.5% to 8% of them found once; the top ten carry 41%. Sample: CD8+ T cells sorted from PBMCs, taken on the day of the yellow fever booster vaccination. These TCRs come from a man under 40 who received the YFV17D yellow fever vaccine. The CDR3 runs from the conserved cysteine through the conserved F or W. A D gene is named only where the DNA matches it firmly. Clone size is not always given. Where it is, it says once, few, many or a class for expanded clones.

J	V	size	D	CDR3	DNA
TRBJ1-5	TRBV19	few	-	CASSPFGGSNQPQHF	TGTGCCAGTAGTCCCTTTGGGGGGAGCAATCAGCCCCAGCATTTT
TRBJ2-1	TRBV3-1	few	TRBD2	CASSHRGRVAGGYEQFF	TGTGCCAGCAGCCACAGGGGGCGAGTAGCGGGAGGGTATGAGCAGTTCTTC
TRBJ1-1	TRBV7-9	few	-	CASSPPGDTEAFF	TGTGCCAGCAGCCCTCCAGGGGACACTGAAGCTTTCTTT
TRBJ2-7	TRBV27	many	TRBD1	CASSLSWTGTYEQYF	TGTGCCAGCAGTTTATCTTGGACAGGGACGTACGAGCAGTACTTC
TRBJ2-2	TRBV27	-	-	CASSWQVGELFF	TGTGCCAGCAGTTGGCAGGTCGGGGAGCTGTTTTTT
TRBJ2-3	TRBV9	few	TRBD2	CASSELAGEGDTQYF	TGTGCCAGCAGCGAACTAGCGGGAGAGGGTGATACGCAGTATTTT
TRBJ2-5	TRBV11-2	few	-	CASSGWGNQETQYF	TGTGCCAGCAGTGGGTGGGGAAACCAAGAGACCCAGTACTTC
TRBJ1-2	TRBV7-9	few	TRBD1	CASSLGRQGWDYGYTF	TGTGCCAGCAGCTTAGGTAGACAGGGTTGGGACTATGGCTACACCTTC
TRBJ2-7	TRBV5-1	-	-	CASSDGDGSYEQYF	TGCGCCAGCAGCGACGGGGACGGCTCCTACGAGCAGTACTTC
TRBJ2-3	TRBV7-2	-	-	CASSPTGGGTDTQYF	TGTGCCAGCAGCCCCACTGGAGGGGGCACAGATACGCAGTATTTT
TRBJ2-2	TRBV11-2	few	TRBD1	CASSSFPPRGPGELFF	TGTGCCAGCAGCTCCTTCCCACCCAGGGGGCCCGGGGAGCTGTTTTTT
TRBJ2-7	TRBV7-6	-	-	CASSWNVGGIDEQYF	TGTGCCAGCAGTTGGAACGTGGGGGGCATCGACGAGCAGTACTTC
TRBJ2-1	TRBV27	-	-	CASSLDPYNEQFF	TGTGCCAGCAGTTTGGACCCCTACAATGAGCAGTTCTTC
TRBJ2-1	TRBV12-3/TRBV12-4	few	TRBD2	CASSLSSSGNEQFF	TGTGCCAGCAGTTTAAGTTCTAGCGGCAATGAGCAGTTCTTC
TRBJ1-1	TRBV14	many	-	CASSQGGWAEAFF	TGTGCCAGCAGCCAAGGGGGATGGGCTGAAGCTTTCTTT
TRBJ2-2	TRBV6-5	few	TRBD2	CASSYPSGSDTGELFF	TGTGCCAGCAGTTACCCTAGCGGGAGTGATACCGGGGAGCTGTTTTTT
TRBJ2-1	TRBV4-1	many	-	CASSQNPLVADYNEQFF	TGCGCCAGCAGCCAAAACCCCCTTGTTGCGGATTACAATGAGCAGTTCTTC
TRBJ2-1	TRBV5-1	few	TRBD2	CASSPGLAGEAEQFF	TGCGCCAGCAGCCCCGGGCTAGCGGGAGAAGCTGAGCAGTTCTTC
TRBJ2-3	TRBV27	-	TRBD2	CASSFGGRPDTQYF	TGTGCCAGCAGTTTTGGCGGGAGGCCAGATACGCAGTATTTT
TRBJ2-7	TRBV7-9	-	TRBD2	CASSLGIGGRAYEQYF	TGTGCCAGCAGCTTAGGTATCGGCGGGAGGGCCTACGAGCAGTACTTC
TRBJ2-4	TRBV12-3/TRBV12-4	few	-	CASSRHEGSLAKNIQYF	TGTGCCAGCAGTAGGCATGAGGGTAGCCTAGCCAAAAACATTCAGTACTTC
TRBJ1-2	TRBV4-2	-	TRBD1	CASSIRTGGNYGYTF	TGTGCCAGCAGCATACGGACAGGGGGCAACTATGGCTACACCTTC
TRBJ2-1	TRBV29-1	many	-	CSVERGSQSEQFF	TGCAGCGTTGAACGGGGGAGTCAGAGTGAGCAGTTCTTC
TRBJ1-1	TRBV27	few	TRBD1	CASSEQGADTEAFF	TGTGCCAGCAGCGAACAGGGGGCGGACACTGAAGCTTTCTTT
TRBJ2-7	TRBV3-1	-	TRBD1	CASSPGQGAEWYEQYF	TGTGCCAGCAGCCCCGGACAGGGAGCGGAATGGTACGAGCAGTACTTC
TRBJ2-1	TRBV6-1	few	TRBD2	CASSDVAGGWNEQFF	TGTGCCAGCAGTGACGTAGCGGGAGGGTGGAATGAGCAGTTCTTC
TRBJ2-7	TRBV6-5	few	-	CASSYGDGVSYEQYF	TGTGCCAGCAGTTACGGGGATGGGGTCTCCTACGAGCAGTACTTC
TRBJ2-7	TRBV4-3	-	-	CASSQSWSGPIPVEQYF	TGCGCCAGCAGCCAATCCTGGTCGGGCCCTATTCCCGTGGAGCAGTACTTC
TRBJ2-3	TRBV11-1	-	TRBD2	CASSLAPLAGALWEDTQYF	TGTGCCAGCAGCTTAGCGCCACTAGCGGGAGCGCTCTGGGAAGATACGCAGTATTTT
TRBJ2-3	TRBV28	-	TRBD2	CASSVAGVINTQYF	TGTGCCAGCAGTGTAGCGGGAGTTATCAATACGCAGTATTTT
TRBJ2-1	TRBV3-1	-	-	CASSFSQDIPYNEQFF	TGTGCCAGCAGCTTTTCGCAGGACATCCCCTACAATGAGCAGTTCTTC
TRBJ1-3	TRBV12-3/TRBV12-4	-	-	CASSLSGNTIYF	TGTGCCAGCAGTTTATCGGGAAACACCATATATTTT
TRBJ1-5	TRBV7-2	few	-	CASSLVQYSNQPQHF	TGTGCCAGCAGCTTAGTTCAGTATAGCAATCAGCCCCAGCATTTT
TRBJ2-1	TRBV11-2	-	TRBD2	CASSIGRSPYNEQFF	TGTGCCAGCAGCATCGGGAGGAGTCCCTACAATGAGCAGTTCTTC
TRBJ2-1	TRBV5-1	-	-	CASSLAGRLGFYNEQFF	TGCGCCAGCAGCTTGGCCGGGCGGCTCGGGTTCTACAATGAGCAGTTCTTC
TRBJ2-1	TRBV20-1	many	-	CSAKGAGDYNEQFF	TGCAGTGCTAAGGGGGCGGGGGACTACAATGAGCAGTTCTTC
TRBJ2-7	TRBV6-1	many	TRBD1	CASSVSGTGLGEQYF	TGTGCCAGCAGTGTCTCCGGGACAGGGCTCGGCGAGCAGTACTTC
TRBJ2-7	TRBV4-3	medium-sized	TRBD2	CASSQDRGPGTSSYEQYF	TGCGCCAGCAGCCAAGATAGGGGGCCCGGGACTAGCAGTTATGAGCAGTACTTC
TRBJ2-7	TRBV29-1	many	-	CSVTSSRDLYEQYF	TGCAGCGTTACATCTTCGAGGGACCTCTACGAGCAGTACTTC
TRBJ2-1	TRBV9	-	-	CASSVGTIYEQFF	TGTGCCAGCAGCGTAGGGACTATCTATGAGCAGTTCTTC
TRBJ2-2	TRBV6-5	few	-	CASSSMTGNTGELFF	TGTGCCAGCAGTTCCATGACAGGGAACACCGGGGAGCTGTTTTTT
TRBJ2-7	TRBV16	few	TRBD2	CASSQSGAGGIWEQYF	TGTGCCAGCAGCCAATCTGGAGCGGGGGGTATTTGGGAGCAGTACTTC
TRBJ2-4	TRBV9	many	-	CASSVDLEPLNIQYF	TGTGCCAGCAGCGTCGATCTAGAGCCTTTAAACATTCAGTACTTC
TRBJ2-1	TRBV11-2	-	TRBD2	CASCFLPGLAGNNEQFF	TGTGCCAGCTGCTTCCTCCCCGGACTAGCGGGTAACAATGAGCAGTTCTTC
TRBJ1-1	TRBV6-6	many	-	CASSPGTEAFF	TGTGCCAGCAGCCCCGGGACGGAAGCTTTCTTT
TRBJ1-4	TRBV27	few	TRBD1	CASSLWTGPNEKLFF	TGTGCCAGCAGTTTATGGACAGGTCCGAATGAAAAACTGTTTTTT
TRBJ2-7	TRBV15	-	-	CATSRDRGTATYEQYF	TGTGCCACCAGCAGAGATCGCGGGACAGCTACCTACGAGCAGTACTTC
TRBJ1-3	TRBV29-1	-	TRBD1	CSAPGTGNDGNTIYF	TGCAGCGCCCCGGGGACAGGGAACGATGGAAACACCATATATTTT
TRBJ1-4	TRBV14	few	-	CASSQVQGEKLFF	TGTGCCAGCAGCCAAGTCCAAGGCGAAAAACTGTTTTTT
TRBJ2-3	TRBV4-2	few	TRBD2	CASSHPMAREGLADTQYF	TGTGCCAGCAGCCACCCTATGGCGCGGGAGGGCCTCGCAGATACGCAGTATTTT
TRBJ2-1	TRBV6-2/TRBV6-3	few	-	CASSYLGSYNEQFF	TGTGCCAGCAGTTACTTGGGGTCCTACAATGAGCAGTTCTTC
TRBJ1-1	TRBV19	few	-	CASSIVGGTEAFF	TGTGCCAGTAGTATTGTCGGGGGCACTGAAGCTTTCTTT
TRBJ2-5	TRBV30	few	-	CASSGGRETQYF	TGTGCCTCCTCAGGGGGGAGAGAGACCCAGTACTTC
TRBJ1-3	TRBV6-5	many	TRBD1	CASKTGNTIYF	TGTGCCAGCAAGACAGGGAACACCATATATTTT
TRBJ2-7	TRBV15	-	TRBD1	CATSSRQGSDEQYF	TGTGCCACCAGCAGTAGACAGGGGTCGGACGAGCAGTACTTC
TRBJ2-5	TRBV4-3	few	-	CASSQDVGASDQETQYF	TGCGCCAGCAGCCAAGATGTGGGGGCCAGCGACCAAGAGACCCAGTACTTC
TRBJ2-7	TRBV29-1	-	-	CSVEYTGTPLREQYF	TGCAGCGTTGAATATACAGGGACTCCATTGCGGGAGCAGTACTTC
TRBJ2-7	TRBV28	-	-	CASSPQDFYYEQYF	TGTGCCAGCAGTCCCCAGGACTTTTACTACGAGCAGTACTTC
TRBJ1-2	TRBV4-3	-	-	CASSQDRGSYGYTF	TGCGCCAGCAGCCAAGATCGGGGGAGCTATGGCTACACCTTC